One and the same sample provided the 18 T cell receptor beta chains below, sequenced in a study of shared clonotypes between healthy human individuals. Profiling relied on immunoSEQ multiplex PCR, and the TCRdb table lists in-frame clones only, not all of them. The sample lists about 2.1 million clones; about 93% were seen once. Only CD45RO-negative cells positively selected for CCR7 counted as naive CD8 cells, so terminally differentiated effector memory CD45RA+ cells were excluded. The sequenced material came from naive CD8+ T cells from PBMCs. Receptor source: a man between 18 and 29 years old in good health. Some clones in this sample may be carry-over from other donors' samples.

The rearrangement uses TRBV27 and TRBJ2-7, with unresolved D. Looked up from germline, CDR1 is MNHEY and CDR2 is SMNVEV (reference sequence). V lost 3 bases to trimming and J lost 6 bases, with 12 bases between them. The CDR3 length is 13 residues. CDR3: CASSLAKWGEQYF. CDR3 nucleotide sequence: TGTGCCAGCAGTTTGGCCAAGTGGGGCGAGCAGTACTTC.

V gene TRBV28 combines with J gene TRBJ1-5, with a possible D match to TRBD1 (5 bases). Germline V gene lookup returns CDR1 MDHEN and CDR2 SYDVKM. V was clipped by 4 bases and J by 0 bases, with 19 bases between them. CDR3 length equals 18 residues. CDR3 DNA sequence: TGTGCCAGCAGTTCTAGGGGCAGGCGAACTTATAGCAATCAGCCCCAGCATTTT. This encodes CASSSRGRRTYSNQPQHF.

The rearrangement uses TRBV14 and TRBJ2-7; TRBD2 agrees at 11 bases. Germline trimming cut 4 bases from V and 6 bases from J; bases unmatched to any gene: 5. From germline, CDR1 is SGHDN and CDR2 FVKESK. The length of the CDR3 is 14 residues. In DNA, the CDR3 is TGTGCCAGCAGCCTAGCGGGAGGGCCATCCGAGCAGTACTTC. As protein: CASSLAGGPSEQYF.

The chain has TRBV2 and TRBJ1-2, with D possibly matching TRBD1 (5 bases). This CDR3 is built from 14 residues. Germline V gene sequence: CDR1 SNHLY, CDR2 FYNNEI. The germline V and J ends were trimmed by 0 bases and 4 bases, with 9 bases remaining between them. Here the CDR3 DNA reads TGTGCCAGCAGTGAAGCCCCAGGGCCCTATGGCTACACCTTC. It translates to CASSEAPGPYGYTF.

Concerning this clone itself: The same CDR3 can be traced to other DNA sequences in this sample. V usage is TRBV27 and J usage is TRBJ1-1; D ambiguous. In germline, CDR1 is MNHEY, CDR2 SMNVEV (reference sequence). Trimming removed 3 bases at V and 0 bases at J, with 11 bases between. CDR3 length: 15 residues. This CDR3 is CASSLSGSLNTEAFF. The CDR3 region has the DNA TGTGCCAGCAGTTTGTCCGGGTCCCTGAACACTGAAGCTTTCTTT.

This clone was detected a few times. The chain joins TRBV4-3 to TRBJ1-4, with 7 bases matching TRBD1. V shed 4 bases, J shed 7 bases, and the junction held 12 bases outside the gene matches. The length of the CDR3 is 16 residues. Germline loops: CDR1 LGHNA, CDR2 YSLEER. The CDR3 DNA reads TGCGCCAGCAGCCGAACCATACAGGGGCAGGGTGAAAAACTGTTTTTT. The encoded protein is CASSRTIQGQGEKLFF.

A single count supports this clone. V is TRBV10-3 and J is TRBJ1-2, with a possible D match to TRBD1 (5 bases). This CDR3 contains 12 residues. From germline, CDR1 is ENHRY and CDR2 SYGVKD. V was shortened by 0 bases and J by 13 bases, with 12 bases between the two germline ends. The chain's CDR3 is CAISESEGASTF. In nucleotides, the CDR3 is TGTGCCATCAGTGAGTCGGAAGGGGCCTCCACCTTC.

This clone was detected only once. The chain carries TRBV6-5 and TRBJ1-1; no firm D call. From germline, CDR1 is MNHEY and CDR2 SVGAGI. The ends were cut back, 4 bases at V and 11 bases at J, with 17 bases in the middle. CDR3 size: 13 residues. The CDR3 DNA follows: TGTGCCAGCAGTTTCCCAGAAGGGAATCAGGCTTTCTTT. Translation: CASSFPEGNQAFF.

The rearrangement uses TRBV6-6 and TRBJ2-5; maybe TRBD2 (6 bases). This CDR3 region has 13 residues. Germline-derived CDR1 and CDR2 are MNHNY and SVGAGI (reference sequence). Trimming took 4 bases from V and 5 from J, leaving 11 bases between them. The CDR3 nucleotides are TGTGCCAGCAGTTTCGGGAGCTGGGAGACCCAGTACTTC. This sequence encodes CASSFGSWETQYF.

This sequence joins TRBV9 and TRBJ1-2; D uncertain. Germline CDR1 SGDLS, CDR2 YYNGEE. The length of the CDR3 is 14 residues. Trimming cost V 3 bases and J 5 bases, with 14 bases left between them. In DNA, the CDR3 is TGTGCCAGCAGCGAAGGAGGCAGGTCTTATGGCTACACCTTC. This translates into CASSEGGRSYGYTF.

The chain carries TRBV6-1 and TRBJ2-3, with D perhaps matching TRBD1 or TRBD2 (6 bases each). V was shortened by 4 bases and J by 5 bases, with 16 bases between the two germline ends. CDR1 and CDR2 (germline): MNHNS, SASEGT. This CDR3 region has 15 residues. CDR3 residues: CASSANSRGQDTQYF. The CDR3 bases are TGTGCCAGCAGTGCCAACAGCCGGGGGCAAGATACGCAGTATTTT.

The rearrangement links TRBV7-6 to TRBJ1-1; perhaps TRBD1 as D (5 bases). Germline V gives CDR1 SGHVS, CDR2 FNYEAQ. CDR3 length equals 15 residues. V was pared by 3 bases and J by 7 bases, with 18 bases between. In DNA form, the CDR3 reads TGTGCCAGCAGCTTGGGGGGACCCGATTCTGGTGAAGCTTTCTTT. It codes for CASSLGGPDSGEAFF.

Note on this clone: This specimen includes other DNA sequences encoding the same CDR3. The chain employs TRBV9 and TRBJ2-7, with a weak D call TRBD2 (6 bases). The germline V gene encodes CDR1 SGDLS and CDR2 YYNGEE. Trimming shortened V by 0 bases and J by 2 bases, and 6 bases separated the two germline ends. The CDR3 totals 13 residues. CDR3 loop: CASSVGLAYEQYF. The DNA of the CDR3 is TGTGCCAGCAGCGTAGGACTAGCCTACGAGCAGTACTTC.

V is TRBV27 and J is TRBJ1-1; maybe TRBD1 (6 bases). The germline V and J ends were trimmed by 2 bases and 5 bases, with 12 bases remaining between them. The CDR3 has 14 residues. The germline V gene has CDR1 MNHEY and CDR2 SMNVEV (reference sequence). The CDR3 coding sequence is TGTGCCAGCAGTTTAAGAGGGGGGAGGACTGAAGCTTTCTTT. Its protein is CASSLRGGRTEAFF.

V usage is TRBV27 and J usage is TRBJ1-2; perhaps TRBD1 as D (5 bases). The CDR3 has 16 amino acids. Trimming stripped 5 bases from V and 7 bases from J, with 23 bases between. The V gene's germline CDR1 is MNHEY and CDR2 SMNVEV (reference sequence). The DNA of the CDR3 is TGTGCCAGCAGTCCCTCGGCAGGGCCGCTGCCCCTTGGCTACACCTTC. It yields the protein CASSPSAGPLPLGYTF.

The chain recombines TRBV4-1 with TRBJ1-2; no clear D. Germline CDR1 MGHRA, CDR2 YSYEKL. Trimming removed 4 bases from V and 2 bases from J, with 20 bases in between. This CDR3 is built from 17 residues. This chain's CDR3 is CASSPPAGKTLNYGYTF. The CDR3 DNA follows: TGCGCCAGCAGCCCCCCCGCCGGGAAAACCCTAAACTATGGCTACACCTTC.

The chain has TRBV28 and TRBJ2-1; tentatively, D is TRBD2 (6 bases). V was pared by 3 bases and J by 7 bases, with 10 bases between. CDR1 MDHEN and CDR2 SYDVKM come from the germline V gene. The CDR3 is 13 amino acids. As DNA, the CDR3 is TGTGCCAGCAGTTTTACAGGACTAAATGAGCAGTTCTTC. Protein: CASSFTGLNEQFF.

This sequence joins TRBV4-1 and TRBJ1-1, with D unclear. This CDR3 region has 13 residues. Germline assignment: CDR1 MGHRA and CDR2 YSYEKL. Trimming removed 4 bases at V and 3 bases at J, with 9 bases between. In DNA form, the CDR3 reads TGCGCCAGCAGCCGCGCCGGGGACACTGAAGCTTTCTTT. Its translation is CASSRAGDTEAFF.